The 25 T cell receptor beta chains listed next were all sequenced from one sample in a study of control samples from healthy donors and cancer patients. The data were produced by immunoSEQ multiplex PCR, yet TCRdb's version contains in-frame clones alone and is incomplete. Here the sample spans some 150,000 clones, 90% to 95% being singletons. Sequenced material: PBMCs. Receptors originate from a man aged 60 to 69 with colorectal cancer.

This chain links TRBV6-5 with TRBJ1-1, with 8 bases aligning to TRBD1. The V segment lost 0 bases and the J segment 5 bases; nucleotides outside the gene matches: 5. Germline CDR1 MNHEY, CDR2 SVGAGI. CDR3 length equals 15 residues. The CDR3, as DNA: TGTGCCAGCAGTTACTCGGGACAGGTCGGAACTGAAGCTTTCTTT. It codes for CASSYSGQVGTEAFF.

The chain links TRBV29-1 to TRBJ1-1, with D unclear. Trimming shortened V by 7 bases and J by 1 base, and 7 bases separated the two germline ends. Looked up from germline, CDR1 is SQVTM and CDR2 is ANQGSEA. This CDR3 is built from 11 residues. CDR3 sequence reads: CSARQNTEAFF. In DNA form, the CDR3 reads TGCAGCGCCAGACAGAACACTGAAGCTTTCTTT.

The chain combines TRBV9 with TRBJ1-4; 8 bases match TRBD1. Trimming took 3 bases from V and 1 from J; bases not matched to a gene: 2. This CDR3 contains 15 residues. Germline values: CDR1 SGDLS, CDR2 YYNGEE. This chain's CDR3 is CASSADRGTNEKLFF. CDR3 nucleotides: TGTGCCAGCAGCGCCGACAGGGGAACTAATGAAAAACTGTTTTTT. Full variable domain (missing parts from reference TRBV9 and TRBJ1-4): DSGVTQTPKHLITATGQRVTLRCSPRSGDLSVYWYQQSLDQGLQFLIQYYNGEERAKGNILERFSAQQFPDLHSELNLSSLELGDSALYFCASSADRGTNEKLFFGSGTQLSVL.

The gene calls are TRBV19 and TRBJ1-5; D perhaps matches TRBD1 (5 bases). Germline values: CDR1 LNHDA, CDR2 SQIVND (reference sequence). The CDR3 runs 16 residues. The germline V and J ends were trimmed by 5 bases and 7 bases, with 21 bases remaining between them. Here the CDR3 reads CASSEGQGTGTQPQHF. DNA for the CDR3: TGTGCCAGTAGTGAGGGGCAGGGTACGGGCACCCAGCCCCAGCATTTT. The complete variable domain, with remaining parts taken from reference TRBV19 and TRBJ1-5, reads DGGITQSPKYLFRKEGQNVTLSCEQNLNHDAMYWYRQDPGQGLRLIYYSQIVNDFQKGDIAEGYSVSREKKESFPLTVTSAQKNPTAFYLCASSEGQGTGTQPQHFGDGTRLSIL.

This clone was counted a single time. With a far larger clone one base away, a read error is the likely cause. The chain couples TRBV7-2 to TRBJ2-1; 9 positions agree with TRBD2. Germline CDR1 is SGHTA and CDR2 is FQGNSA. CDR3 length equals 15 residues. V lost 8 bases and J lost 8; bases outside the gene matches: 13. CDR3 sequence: CASRWGGGASYEQFF. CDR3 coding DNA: TGTGCCAGCCGCTGGGGCGGGGGGGCCTCTTATGAGCAGTTCTTC.

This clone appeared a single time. CDR3 residues: CASSSLRAGDGEQYF. The CDR3 region has the DNA TGTGCCAGCAGCTCTCTCCGGGCGGGGGACGGGGAGCAGTACTTC. This chain joins TRBV11-2 and TRBJ2-7; 7 bases fit TRBD2. The CDR3 runs 15 residues. Germline-derived CDR1 and CDR2 are SGHAT and FQNNGV. V shed 4 bases and J 7 bases; nucleotides not matched to a gene: 13.

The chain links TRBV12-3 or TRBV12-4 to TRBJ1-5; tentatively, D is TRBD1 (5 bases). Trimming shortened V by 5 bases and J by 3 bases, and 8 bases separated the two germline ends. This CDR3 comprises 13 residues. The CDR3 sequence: CASSPRVNQPQHF. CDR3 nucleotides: TGTGCCAGCAGTCCCAGGGTCAATCAGCCCCAGCATTTT.

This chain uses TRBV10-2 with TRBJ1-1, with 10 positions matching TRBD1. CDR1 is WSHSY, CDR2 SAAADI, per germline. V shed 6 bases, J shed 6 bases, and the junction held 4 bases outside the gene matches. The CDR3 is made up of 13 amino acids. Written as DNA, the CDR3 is TGCGCCAGCAGCCACGGACAGGGGGCTGAAGCTTTCTTT. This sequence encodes CASSHGQGAEAFF.

CDR3 residues: CAWSVPGFTEAFF. CDR3 nucleotides: TGTGCCTGGAGTGTACCAGGTTTCACTGAAGCTTTCTTT. This chain links TRBV30 with TRBJ1-1; D is uncertain. Germline lookup yields CDR1 GTSNPN and CDR2 SVGIG (reference sequence). V lost 0 bases, J lost 4 bases, and 9 bases lay in between. The CDR3 loop spans 13 amino acids.

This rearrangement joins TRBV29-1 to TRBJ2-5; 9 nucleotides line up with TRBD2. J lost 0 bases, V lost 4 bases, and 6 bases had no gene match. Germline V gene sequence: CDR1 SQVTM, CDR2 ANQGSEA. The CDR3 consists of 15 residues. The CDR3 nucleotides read TGCAGCGTTGCGTGGGGACTAGCCTACCAAGAGACCCAGTACTTC. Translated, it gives CSVAWGLAYQETQYF.

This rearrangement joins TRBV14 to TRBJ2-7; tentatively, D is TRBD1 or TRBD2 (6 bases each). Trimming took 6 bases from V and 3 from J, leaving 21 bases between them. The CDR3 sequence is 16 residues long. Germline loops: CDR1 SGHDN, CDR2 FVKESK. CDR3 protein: CASSPTGWRGNYEQYF. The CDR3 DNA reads TGTGCCAGCAGTCCTACAGGGTGGCGGGGTAACTACGAGCAGTACTTC.

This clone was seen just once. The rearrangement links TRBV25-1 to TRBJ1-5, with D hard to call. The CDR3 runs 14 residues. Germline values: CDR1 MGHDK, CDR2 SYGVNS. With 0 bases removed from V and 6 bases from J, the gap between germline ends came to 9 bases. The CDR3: CASSEYGEGQPQHF. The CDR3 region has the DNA TGTGCCAGCAGTGAATATGGGGAAGGTCAGCCCCAGCATTTT.

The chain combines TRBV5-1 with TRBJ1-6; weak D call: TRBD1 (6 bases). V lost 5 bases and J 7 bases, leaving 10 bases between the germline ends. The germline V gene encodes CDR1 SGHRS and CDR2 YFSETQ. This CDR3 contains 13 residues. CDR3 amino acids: CASRGAENSPLHF. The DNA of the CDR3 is TGCGCCAGCAGGGGGGCCGAAAATTCACCCCTCCACTTT.

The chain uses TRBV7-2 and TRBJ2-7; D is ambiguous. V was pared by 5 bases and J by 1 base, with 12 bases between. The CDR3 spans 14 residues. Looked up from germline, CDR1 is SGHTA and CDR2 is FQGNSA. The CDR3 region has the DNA TGTGCCAGCAGCATAGACTGGACGTCCTACGAGCAGTACTTC. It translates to CASSIDWTSYEQYF.

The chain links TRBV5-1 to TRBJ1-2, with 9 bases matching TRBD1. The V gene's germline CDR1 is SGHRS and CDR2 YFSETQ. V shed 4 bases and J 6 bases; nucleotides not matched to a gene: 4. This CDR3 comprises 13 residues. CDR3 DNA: TGCGCCAGCAGCGCGGGACAGGGAGATGGCTACACCTTC. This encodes CASSAGQGDGYTF.

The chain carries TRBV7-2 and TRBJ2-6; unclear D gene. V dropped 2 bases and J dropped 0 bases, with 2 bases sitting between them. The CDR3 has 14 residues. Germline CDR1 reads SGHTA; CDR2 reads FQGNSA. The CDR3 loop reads CASSLNSGANVLTF. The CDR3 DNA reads TGTGCCAGCAGCTTAAACTCTGGGGCCAACGTCCTGACTTTC.

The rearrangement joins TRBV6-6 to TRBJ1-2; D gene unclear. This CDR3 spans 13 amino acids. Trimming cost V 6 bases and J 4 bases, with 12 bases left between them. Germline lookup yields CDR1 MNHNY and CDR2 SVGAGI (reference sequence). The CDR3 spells CASSEEMAYGYTF. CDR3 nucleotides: TGTGCCAGCAGCGAGGAAATGGCCTATGGCTACACCTTC.

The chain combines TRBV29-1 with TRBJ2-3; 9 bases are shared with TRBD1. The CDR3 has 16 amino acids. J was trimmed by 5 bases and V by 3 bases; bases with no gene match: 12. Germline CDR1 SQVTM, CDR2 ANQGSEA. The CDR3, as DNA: TGCAGCGTTGACAGCTCCGGGACAGGGATAGTAGATACGCAGTATTTT. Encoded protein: CSVDSSGTGIVDTQYF.

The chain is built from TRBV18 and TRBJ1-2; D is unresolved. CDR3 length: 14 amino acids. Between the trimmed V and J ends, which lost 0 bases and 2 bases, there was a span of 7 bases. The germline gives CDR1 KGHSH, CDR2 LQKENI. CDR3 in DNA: TGTGCCAGCTCACCACCGGGCACCAACTATGGCTACACCTTC. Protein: CASSPPGTNYGYTF.

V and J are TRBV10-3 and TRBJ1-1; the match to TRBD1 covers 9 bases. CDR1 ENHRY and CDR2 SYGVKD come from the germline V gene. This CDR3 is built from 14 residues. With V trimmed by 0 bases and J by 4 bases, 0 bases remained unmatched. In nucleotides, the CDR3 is TGTGCCATCAGTGAGTCGACAGGGGGCACTGAAGCTTTCTTT. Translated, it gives CAISESTGGTEAFF.

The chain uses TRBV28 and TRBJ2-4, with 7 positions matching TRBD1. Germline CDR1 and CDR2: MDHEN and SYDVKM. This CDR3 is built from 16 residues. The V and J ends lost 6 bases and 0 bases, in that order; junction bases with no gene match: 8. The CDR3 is CASSPRTGLAKNIQYF. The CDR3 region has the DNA TGTGCCAGCAGCCCTCGGACAGGTTTAGCCAAAAACATTCAGTACTTC.

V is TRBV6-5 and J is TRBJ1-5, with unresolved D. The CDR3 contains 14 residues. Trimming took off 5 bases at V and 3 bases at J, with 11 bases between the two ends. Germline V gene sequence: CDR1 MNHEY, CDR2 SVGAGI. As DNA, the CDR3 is TGTGCCAGCAGTAGTTACAGATCCAATCAGCCCCAGCATTTT. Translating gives CASSSYRSNQPQHF.

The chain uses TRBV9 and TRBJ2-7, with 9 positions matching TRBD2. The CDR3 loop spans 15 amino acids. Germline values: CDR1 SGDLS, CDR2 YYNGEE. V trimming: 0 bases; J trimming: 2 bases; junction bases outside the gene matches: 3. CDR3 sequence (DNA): TGTGCCAGCAGCGTAGCCAGCGGGGGGACCTACGAGCAGTACTTC. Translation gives CASSVASGGTYEQYF.

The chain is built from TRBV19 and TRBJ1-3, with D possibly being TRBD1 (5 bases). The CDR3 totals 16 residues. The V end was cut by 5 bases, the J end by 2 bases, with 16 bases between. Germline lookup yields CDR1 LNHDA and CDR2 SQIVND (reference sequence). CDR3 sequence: CASSPGGPGTGNTIYF. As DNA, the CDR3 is TGTGCCAGTAGTCCCGGGGGACCAGGGACTGGAAACACCATATATTTT.

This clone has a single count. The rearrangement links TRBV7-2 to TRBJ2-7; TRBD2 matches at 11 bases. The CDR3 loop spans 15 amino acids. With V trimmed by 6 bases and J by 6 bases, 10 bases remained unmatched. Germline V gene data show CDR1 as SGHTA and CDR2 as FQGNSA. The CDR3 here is CASRPLAGGLSEQYF. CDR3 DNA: TGTGCCAGCAGACCATTAGCGGGGGGGCTGTCCGAGCAGTACTTC. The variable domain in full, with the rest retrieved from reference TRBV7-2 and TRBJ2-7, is GAGVSQSPSNKVTEKGKDVELRCDPISGHTALYWYRQSLGQGLEFLIYFQGNSAPDKSGLPSDRFSAERTGGSVSTLTIQRTQQEDSAVYLCASRPLAGGLSEQYFGPGTRLTVT.